This entry lists 30 T cell receptor beta chains sequenced from one sample in a study of T cells in Graves' hyperthyroidism and ophthalmopathy. The CDR3 regions of TCR beta were amplified from RNA transcripts. The primer set for the first-round RT-PCR of the TCR CDR3 was HTBI. Each CDR3 protein is one row after TCRdb ran MiXCR on the multiplex PCR reads. The sample carries some 570,000 distinct CDR3 sequences, roughly 18% recorded once. Sequenced material: blood. These receptors all come from a woman between 18 and 29 years old with Graves' ophthalmopathy.

This clonotype turned up a few times. The gene calls are TRBV5-7 and TRBJ2-2, with D perhaps TRBD2 (6 bases). TRBV5-7 qualifies as an ORF whose function is uncertain. The CDR3 has 16 amino acids. V lost 4 bases and J 1 base, leaving 14 bases between the germline ends. The CDR3 DNA is TGTGCCAGCAGCCCGTTCGGGCGGGAGAACACCGGGGAGCTGTTTTTT. Amino acids: CASSPFGRENTGELFF.

This clonotype was counted a few times. V gene TRBV28 combines with J gene TRBJ1-3; 11 bases are a match to TRBD1. J was trimmed by 1 base and V by 5 bases; bases with no gene match: 7. Looked up from germline, CDR1 is MDHEN and CDR2 is SYDVKM. The CDR3 runs to 17 residues. CDR3 nucleotides: TGTGCCAGCAGTCCTGGGACAGGGGGGGGGTCTGGAAACACCATATATTTT. Its translation is CASSPGTGGGSGNTIYF.

This clonotype was observed many times. The V gene is TRBV7-3, the J gene TRBJ2-1, with unresolved D. CDR1 and CDR2 (germline): SGHTA, FQGTGA. The CDR3 is 13 amino acids. Trimming stripped 5 bases from V and 4 bases from J, with 9 bases between. The DNA of the CDR3 is TGTGCCAGCAGCCCCCAGGCTTACAATGAGCAGTTCTTC. Its protein product is CASSPQAYNEQFF.

This clonotype was seen more than once but under ten times. The rearrangement uses TRBV12-3 or TRBV12-4 and TRBJ2-7; weak D call: TRBD1 (5 bases). V was pared by 5 bases and J by 0 bases, with 11 bases between. This CDR3 spans 14 amino acids. The CDR3: CASSKRTGSYEQYF. The CDR3 DNA reads as TGTGCCAGCAGTAAACGAACAGGCTCCTACGAGCAGTACTTC.

V and J are TRBV6-1 and TRBJ1-2; D remains unclear. The CDR3 contains 13 residues. Germline V gene sequence: CDR1 MNHNS, CDR2 SASEGT. Trimming left V 5 bases short and J 4 bases short, with 11 bases between. The CDR3 DNA is TGTGCCAGCAGTCCAAGATCGAGCTATGGCTACACCTTC. Encoded protein: CASSPRSSYGYTF.

This clonotype has more than one count but fewer than ten. The V call is TRBV10-1, the J call TRBJ1-2; D gene ambiguous. V was trimmed by 0 bases and J by 4 bases, leaving 9 bases between them. The CDR3 totals 14 residues. Germline V CDR1 and CDR2: WNHNN, SYGVQD (reference sequence). CDR3 protein: CASSESMGSYGYTF. The CDR3 nucleotides are TGCGCCAGCAGTGAGTCGATGGGGAGCTATGGCTACACCTTC.

This clonotype came up many times. In DNA form, the CDR3 reads TGTGCCTGGAGTTCGTGGACAGGGGACACTGAAGCTTTCTTT. Translating it yields CAWSSWTGDTEAFF. The gene calls are TRBV30 and TRBJ1-1; TRBD1 agrees at 9 bases. Germline V gives CDR1 GTSNPN, CDR2 SVGIG (reference sequence). Trimming cost V 2 bases and J 3 bases; bases outside gene matches: 4. This CDR3 spans 14 amino acids.

The table lists this clonotype with many counts. This chain connects TRBV5-1 to TRBJ2-7; D is undetermined. Deletions cut 0 bases from V and 6 bases from J, with 7 bases between. The CDR3 spans 12 residues. Germline CDR1 is SGHRS and CDR2 is YFSETQ. The CDR3, as DNA: TGCGCCAGCAGCTTGGAGAGCAGCGAGCAGTACTTC. Translation gives CASSLESSEQYF.

The gene calls are TRBV5-4 and TRBJ2-5; D might be TRBD1 or TRBD2, each matching 5 bases. The V and J ends lost 0 bases and 3 bases respectively, with 12 bases between them. CDR3 length: 15 amino acids. Germline CDR1 reads SGHNT; CDR2 reads YYREEE (reference sequence). The CDR3 region is CASSLGGTPKETQYF. CDR3 in DNA: TGTGCCAGCAGCTTGGGAGGGACCCCCAAAGAGACCCAGTACTTC.

The rearrangement links TRBV6-5 to TRBJ2-7; D tentatively reads TRBD1 or TRBD2 (6 bases each). V lost 0 bases to trimming and J lost 4 bases, with 13 bases between them. CDR1 is MNHEY, CDR2 SVGAGI, per germline. The CDR3 consists of 15 residues. CDR3 region: CASSYSGRRGYEQYF. CDR3 sequence (DNA): TGTGCCAGCAGTTACTCGGGGCGGAGGGGGTACGAGCAGTACTTC.

The chain uses TRBV18 and TRBJ1-2, with D tentatively TRBD1 (5 bases). Deletions cut 3 bases from V and 5 bases from J, with 16 bases between. The CDR3 has 15 amino acids. CDR1 and CDR2 (germline): KGHSH, LQKENI. The CDR3 here is CASSPGGSRFYGYTF. In nucleotides, the CDR3 is TGTGCCAGCTCACCCGGGGGAAGTCGTTTTTATGGCTACACCTTC. Together with reference TRBV18 and TRBJ1-2, the CDR3 gives the full variable domain: NAGVMQNPRHLVRRRGQEARLRCSPMKGHSHVYWYRQLPEEGLKFMVYLQKENIIDESGMPKERFSAEFPKEGPSILRIQQVVRGDSAAYFCASSPGGSRFYGYTFGSGTRLTVV.

CDR3 coding DNA: TGTGCCAGTATTTCCCTAGCGGGGGGATTCATTGAGCAGTTCTTC. Translated: CASISLAGGFIEQFF. This chain connects TRBV19 to TRBJ2-1; TRBD2 aligns across 11 bases. The CDR3 consists of 15 residues. The V and J ends lost 7 bases and 9 bases, in that order; junction bases with no gene match: 11. Per germline, CDR1 LNHDA and CDR2 SQIVND (reference sequence).

This clonotype was recorded at least ten times. The chain employs TRBV28 and TRBJ1-5, with D unclear. The CDR3 covers 13 residues. Trimming removed 5 bases from V and 7 bases from J, with 12 bases in between. Germline values: CDR1 MDHEN, CDR2 SYDVKM. The CDR3 DNA is TGTGCCAGCAGTCTCCCCGGTTTGCAGCCCCAGCATTTT. Amino acids: CASSLPGLQPQHF.

This chain uses TRBV9 with TRBJ2-1; 7 bases are a match to TRBD2. The CDR3 has 16 amino acids. V lost 2 bases to trimming and J lost 4 bases; unmatched junction nucleotides: 9. Germline V CDR1 and CDR2: SGDLS, YYNGEE. CDR3 sequence: CASSVGGSLIYNEQFF. The CDR3 bases are TGTGCCAGCAGCGTGGGGGGGTCCCTTATATACAATGAGCAGTTCTTC.

This sequence joins TRBV12-3 or TRBV12-4 and TRBJ1-5; TRBD1 matches at 7 bases. V was pared by 6 bases and J by 5 bases, with 7 bases of the junction left unmatched. The CDR3 extends over 14 amino acids. DNA for the CDR3: TGTGCCAGCAGACCAGGGGGGGAACATCAGCCCCAGCATTTT. The encoded protein is CASRPGGEHQPQHF.

This clonotype was counted between two and nine times. This chain connects TRBV7-9 to TRBJ2-7; 7 bases are shared with TRBD2. This CDR3 is built from 19 residues. V lost 2 bases and J lost 3; bases outside the gene matches: 19. Germline assignment: CDR1 SEHNR and CDR2 FQNEAQ (reference sequence). Here the CDR3 reads CASSLFRGERSGAYYEQYF. CDR3 DNA: TGTGCCAGCAGCTTATTTCGGGGGGAGAGGAGCGGGGCTTACTACGAGCAGTACTTC. Combining the CDR3 with reference TRBV7-9 and TRBJ2-7 gives the whole variable domain DTGVSQNPRHKITKRGQNVTFRCDPISEHNRLYWYRQTLGQGPEFLTYFQNEAQLEKSRLLSDRFSAERPKGSFSTLEIQRTEQGDSAMYLCASSLFRGERSGAYYEQYFGPGTRLTVT.

CDR3 nucleotides: TGTGCCAGCAGCCGCGAGGGGGGAAGGGGAGGGGACGATGAGCAGTTCTTC. Its translation: CASSREGGRGGDDEQFF. This rearrangement joins TRBV13 to TRBJ2-1, with D possibly TRBD2 on 7 matching bases. Looked up from germline, CDR1 is PRHDT and CDR2 is FYEKMQ (reference sequence). CDR3 length: 17 amino acids. The V gene lost 5 bases and the J gene lost 8 bases, with 25 bases spanning the gap.

This clonotype turned up a few times. This may arise from a read error, as a much more abundant clone is one base away. V and J are TRBV7-2 and TRBJ2-1, with D maybe TRBD1 (6 bases). V was cut by 1 base and J by 8 bases, with 21 bases left in between. CDR3 length equals 17 residues. The germline CDR1 and CDR2 sequences are SGHTA and FQGNSA. CDR3 loop: CASSLEWGPVWGDEQFF. The CDR3 nucleotides are TGTGCCAGCAGCTTAGAGTGGGGGCCCGTGTGGGGCGATGAGCAGTTCTTC.

The V call is TRBV6-2 or TRBV6-3, the J call TRBJ2-2; D is uncertain. The CDR3 loop spans 16 amino acids. Trimming shortened V by 0 bases and J by 10 bases, and 18 bases separated the two germline ends. Germline V lookup: CDR1 MNHEY, CDR2 SVGEGT. CDR3: CASSYSYRTRKPELFF. The DNA for the CDR3 is TGTGCCAGCAGTTACTCATATAGGACCCGCAAGCCGGAGCTGTTTTTT.

This clonotype has at least ten counts. The chain employs TRBV4-1 and TRBJ2-1; a possible D gene is TRBD2 (6 bases). Trimming cost V 1 base and J 9 bases, with 13 bases left between them. The CDR3 extends over 14 amino acids. Germline CDR1 reads MGHRA; CDR2 reads YSYEKL. This CDR3 reads CASSQAAGSGEQFF. CDR3 nucleotides: TGCGCCAGCAGCCAAGCGGCGGGGTCGGGTGAGCAGTTCTTC.

The chain couples TRBV19 to TRBJ2-1, with D hard to call. Germline loops: CDR1 LNHDA, CDR2 SQIVND (reference sequence). Trimming stripped 1 base from V and 7 bases from J, with 8 bases between. CDR3 length equals 13 residues. This chain's CDR3 is CASSIAEGNEQFF. The CDR3 DNA sequence: TGTGCCAGTAGTATAGCGGAAGGAAATGAGCAGTTCTTC.

This clonotype turned up a few times. This chain connects TRBV5-6 to TRBJ2-1; tentatively, D is TRBD2 (7 bases). Trimming removed 6 bases at V and 4 bases at J, with 17 bases between. CDR1 is SGHDT and CDR2 is YYEEEE in the germline V gene. The CDR3 consists of 15 residues. CDR3 nucleotides: TGTGCCAGCATTTCCGGACTAGGGGGATACAATGAGCAGTTCTTC. This codes for CASISGLGGYNEQFF.

This clonotype was seen a few times. Compared with germline, one end of the junction differs, possibly owing to a read error. This chain uses TRBV9 with TRBJ1-5; D is ambiguous. The CDR3 length is 11 residues. Germline lookup yields CDR1 SGDLS and CDR2 YYNGEE. The CDR3, as DNA: TGTACCAGCGGGGTTGATCAGCCCCAGCATTTT. Its protein product is CTSGVDQPQHF.

This clonotype appeared a few times. The gene calls are TRBV20-1 and TRBJ2-7; TRBD2 matches 8 bases. V shed 7 bases and J 3 bases; nucleotides not matched to a gene: 11. CDR3 length: 14 residues. Germline assignment: CDR1 DFQATT and CDR2 SNEGSKA (reference sequence). Here the CDR3 reads CSGEGLVPFYEQYF. The CDR3 DNA follows: TGCAGTGGAGAGGGACTAGTGCCCTTCTACGAGCAGTACTTC.

There are many counts of this clonotype. The rearrangement joins TRBV10-3 to TRBJ2-5; D possibly matches TRBD1 or TRBD2 (5 bases each). V shed 9 bases and J shed 4 bases, with 15 bases lying between them. CDR1 is ENHRY and CDR2 is SYGVKD in the germline V gene. CDR3 length: 13 amino acids. The CDR3 sequence: CAIREGRLETQYF. The DNA of the CDR3 is TGTGCCATTAGAGAGGGGCGGCTAGAGACCCAGTACTTC.

The table lists this clonotype with a few counts. The rearrangement links TRBV4-1 to TRBJ1-1, with D possibly matching TRBD1 (6 bases). V lost 4 bases and J lost 1, with 19 bases in between. This CDR3 is 17 amino acids long. Germline CDR1 is MGHRA and CDR2 is YSYEKL. CDR3 DNA sequence: TGCGCCAGCAGCCTATTCGGACAGCCGACTTGGAACACTGAAGCTTTCTTT. Amino acid sequence: CASSLFGQPTWNTEAFF.

This sequence joins TRBV27 and TRBJ2-3, with D tentatively TRBD1 or TRBD2 (5 bases each). CDR1 and CDR2 (germline): MNHEY, SMNVEV (reference sequence). CDR3 length: 17 residues. V shed 7 bases and J shed 3 bases, with 23 bases lying between them. DNA of the CDR3: TGTGCCAGCAAGATTGCAGCCGGGACCTGGAGGACAGATACGCAGTATTTT. It translates to CASKIAAGTWRTDTQYF.

J is TRBJ1-1 and V is TRBV5-1; no firm D call. Germline CDR1 is SGHRS and CDR2 is YFSETQ. Between the trimmed V and J ends, which lost 1 base and 2 bases, there was a span of 9 bases. The CDR3 consists of 14 residues. CDR3 coding DNA: TGCGCCAGCAGCTTGTTCGGGATTAACACTGAAGCTTTCTTT. Amino acid sequence: CASSLFGINTEAFF.

This clonotype was recorded many times. V usage is TRBV7-9 and J usage is TRBJ2-3, with a weak D call TRBD2 (6 bases). V was pared by 5 bases and J by 6 bases, with 12 bases between. Germline CDR1 and CDR2: SEHNR and FQNEAQ (reference sequence). The CDR3 spans 13 residues. DNA for the CDR3: TGTGCCAGCAGCGCGACTAGTGTGGATACGCAGTATTTT. Encoded protein: CASSATSVDTQYF. Complete variable domain (other parts from reference TRBV7-9 and TRBJ2-3): DTGVSQNPRHKITKRGQNVTFRCDPISEHNRLYWYRQTLGQGPEFLTYFQNEAQLEKSRLLSDRFSAERPKGSFSTLEIQRTEQGDSAMYLCASSATSVDTQYFGPGTRLTVL.

V usage is TRBV7-2 and J usage is TRBJ1-5; a weak D match, TRBD1 (6 bases). The length of the CDR3 is 18 residues. The V end was cut by 5 bases, the J end by 7 bases, with 27 bases between. Germline lookup yields CDR1 SGHTA and CDR2 FQGNSA. CDR3 DNA: TGTGCCAGCAGCCCTCAACCAACAGGGAAATCCGATTCGCAGCCCCAGCATTTT. This sequence encodes CASSPQPTGKSDSQPQHF.